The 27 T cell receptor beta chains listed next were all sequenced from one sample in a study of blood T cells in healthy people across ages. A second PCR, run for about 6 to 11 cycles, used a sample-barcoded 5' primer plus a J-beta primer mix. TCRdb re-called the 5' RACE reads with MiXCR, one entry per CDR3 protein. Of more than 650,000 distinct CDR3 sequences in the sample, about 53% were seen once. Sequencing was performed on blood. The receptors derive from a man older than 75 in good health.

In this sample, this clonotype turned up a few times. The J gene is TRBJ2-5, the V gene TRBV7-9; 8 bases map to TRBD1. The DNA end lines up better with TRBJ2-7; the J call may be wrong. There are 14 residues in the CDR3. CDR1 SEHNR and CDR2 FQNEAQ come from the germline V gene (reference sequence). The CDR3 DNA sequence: TGTGCCAGCAGCTTGACAGGGGACGGGTACGAGCAGTACTTC. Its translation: CASSLTGDGYEQYF.

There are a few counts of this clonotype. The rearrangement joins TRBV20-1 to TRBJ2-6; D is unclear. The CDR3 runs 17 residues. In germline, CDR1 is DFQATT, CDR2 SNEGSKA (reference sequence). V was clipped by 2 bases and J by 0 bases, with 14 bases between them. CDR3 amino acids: CSARLLAGHSGANVLTF. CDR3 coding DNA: TGCAGTGCTAGACTTTTGGCCGGGCACTCTGGGGCCAACGTCCTGACTTTC.

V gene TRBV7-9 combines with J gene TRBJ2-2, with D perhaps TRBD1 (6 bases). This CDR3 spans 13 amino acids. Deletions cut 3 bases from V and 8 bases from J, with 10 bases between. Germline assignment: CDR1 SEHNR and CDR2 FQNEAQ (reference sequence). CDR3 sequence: CASSFRGRGELFF. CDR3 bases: TGTGCCAGCAGCTTCAGGGGTCGAGGGGAGCTGTTTTTT.

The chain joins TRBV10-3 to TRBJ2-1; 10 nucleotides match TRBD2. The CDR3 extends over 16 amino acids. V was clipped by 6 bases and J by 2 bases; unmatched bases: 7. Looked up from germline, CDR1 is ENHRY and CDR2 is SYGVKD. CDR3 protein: CAISELAGVAYNEQFF. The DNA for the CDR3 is TGTGCCATCAGCGAGCTAGCGGGAGTCGCCTACAATGAGCAGTTCTTC.

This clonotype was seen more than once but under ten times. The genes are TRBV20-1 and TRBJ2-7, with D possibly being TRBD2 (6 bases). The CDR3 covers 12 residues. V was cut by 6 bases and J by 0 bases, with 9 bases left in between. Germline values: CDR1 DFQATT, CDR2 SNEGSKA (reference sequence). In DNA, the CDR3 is TGCAGTGCCACGGACTACTCCTACGAGCAGTACTTC. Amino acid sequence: CSATDYSYEQYF.

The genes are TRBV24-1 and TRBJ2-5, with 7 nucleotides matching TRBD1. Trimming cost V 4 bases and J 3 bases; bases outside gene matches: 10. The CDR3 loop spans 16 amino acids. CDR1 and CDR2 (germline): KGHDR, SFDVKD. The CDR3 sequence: CATSDRGQSLKETQYF. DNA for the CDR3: TGTGCCACCAGTGACCGGGGACAGTCCTTAAAAGAGACCCAGTACTTC.

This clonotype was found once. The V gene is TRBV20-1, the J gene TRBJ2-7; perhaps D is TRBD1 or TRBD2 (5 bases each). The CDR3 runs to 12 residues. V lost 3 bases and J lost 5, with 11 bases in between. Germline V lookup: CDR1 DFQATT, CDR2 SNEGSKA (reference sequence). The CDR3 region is CSASRGDHEQYF. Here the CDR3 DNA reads TGCAGTGCTAGTAGAGGGGACCACGAGCAGTACTTC.

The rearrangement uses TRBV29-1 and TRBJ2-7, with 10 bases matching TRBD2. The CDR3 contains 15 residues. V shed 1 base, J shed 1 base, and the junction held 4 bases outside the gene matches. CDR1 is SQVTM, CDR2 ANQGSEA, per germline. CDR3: CSVEGLAGRSYEQYF. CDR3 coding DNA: TGCAGCGTTGAAGGACTAGCGGGCCGGTCCTACGAGCAGTACTTC.

The CDR3 DNA reads as TGTGCCAGCAGCCCGGGACTAGCGGGAGCATATACGCAGTATTTT. It is translated as CASSPGLAGAYTQYF. The chain employs TRBV7-2 and TRBJ2-3; 14 bases agree with TRBD2. The CDR3 is 15 amino acids. CDR1 is SGHTA, CDR2 FQGNSA, per germline. The J segment lost 7 bases and the V segment lost 5 bases, leaving 5 bases of the junction unmatched.

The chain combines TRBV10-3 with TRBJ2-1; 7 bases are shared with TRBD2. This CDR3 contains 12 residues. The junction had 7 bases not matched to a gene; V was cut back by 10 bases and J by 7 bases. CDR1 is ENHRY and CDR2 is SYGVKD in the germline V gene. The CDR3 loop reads CANGRRYNEQFF. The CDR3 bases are TGTGCCAACGGGAGGCGGTATAATGAGCAGTTCTTC.

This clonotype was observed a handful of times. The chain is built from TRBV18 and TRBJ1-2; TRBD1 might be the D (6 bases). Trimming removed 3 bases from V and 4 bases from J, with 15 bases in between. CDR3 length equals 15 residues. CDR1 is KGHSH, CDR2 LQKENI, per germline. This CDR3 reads CASSPGAGQGYGYTF. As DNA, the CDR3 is TGTGCCAGCTCACCGGGGGCGGGACAAGGCTATGGCTACACCTTC.

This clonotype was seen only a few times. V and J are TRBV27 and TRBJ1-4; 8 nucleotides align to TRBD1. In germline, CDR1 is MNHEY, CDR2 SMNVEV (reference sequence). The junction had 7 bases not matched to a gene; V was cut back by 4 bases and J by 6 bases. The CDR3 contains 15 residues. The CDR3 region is CASSSGQGAYEKLFF. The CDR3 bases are TGTGCCAGCAGTTCCGGACAGGGAGCTTATGAAAAACTGTTTTTT.

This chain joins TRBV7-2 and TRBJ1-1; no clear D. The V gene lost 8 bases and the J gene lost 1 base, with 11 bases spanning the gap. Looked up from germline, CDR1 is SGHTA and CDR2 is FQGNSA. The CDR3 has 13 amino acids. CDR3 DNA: TGTGCCAGCGGGGTGGGTGGGAACACTGAAGCTTTCTTT. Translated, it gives CASGVGGNTEAFF.

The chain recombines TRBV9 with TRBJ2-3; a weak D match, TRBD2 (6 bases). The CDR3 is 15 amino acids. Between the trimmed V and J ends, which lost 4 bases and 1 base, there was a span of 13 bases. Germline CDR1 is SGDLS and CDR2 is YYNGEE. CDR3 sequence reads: CASSSRLDRTDTQYF. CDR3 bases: TGTGCCAGCAGCTCCCGACTAGACCGCACAGATACGCAGTATTTT.

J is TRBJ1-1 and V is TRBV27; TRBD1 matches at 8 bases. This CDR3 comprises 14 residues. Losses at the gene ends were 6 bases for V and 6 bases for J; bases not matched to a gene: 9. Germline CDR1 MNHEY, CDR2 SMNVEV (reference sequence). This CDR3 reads CASRTRTGTAEAFF. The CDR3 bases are TGTGCCAGCAGGACTAGGACAGGGACGGCTGAAGCTTTCTTT.

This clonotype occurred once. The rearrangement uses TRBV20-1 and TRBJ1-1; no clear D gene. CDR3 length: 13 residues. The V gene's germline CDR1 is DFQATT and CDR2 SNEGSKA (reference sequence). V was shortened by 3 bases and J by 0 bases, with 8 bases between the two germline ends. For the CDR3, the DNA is TGCAGTGCTAGGCGGACGATGAACACTGAAGCTTTCTTT. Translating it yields CSARRTMNTEAFF.

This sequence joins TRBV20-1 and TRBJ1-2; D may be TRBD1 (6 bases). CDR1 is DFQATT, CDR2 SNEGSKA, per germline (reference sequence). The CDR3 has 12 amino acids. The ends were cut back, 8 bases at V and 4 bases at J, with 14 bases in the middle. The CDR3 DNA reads TGCAGTCCAAAGGGGGGGGCCTATGGCTACACCTTC. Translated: CSPKGGAYGYTF.

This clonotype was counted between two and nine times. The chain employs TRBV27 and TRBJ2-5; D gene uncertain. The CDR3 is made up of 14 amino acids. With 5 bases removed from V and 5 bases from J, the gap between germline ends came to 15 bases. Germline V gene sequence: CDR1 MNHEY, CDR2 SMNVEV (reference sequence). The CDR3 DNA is TGTGCCAGCAGTCCGTCCTACGTCTGGGAGACCCAGTACTTC. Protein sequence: CASSPSYVWETQYF.

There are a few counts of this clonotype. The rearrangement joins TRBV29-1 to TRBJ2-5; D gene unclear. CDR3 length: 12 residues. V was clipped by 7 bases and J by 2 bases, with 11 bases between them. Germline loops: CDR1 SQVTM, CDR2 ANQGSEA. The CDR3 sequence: CSAAASQETQYF. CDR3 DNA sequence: TGCAGCGCGGCGGCTAGTCAAGAGACCCAGTACTTC.

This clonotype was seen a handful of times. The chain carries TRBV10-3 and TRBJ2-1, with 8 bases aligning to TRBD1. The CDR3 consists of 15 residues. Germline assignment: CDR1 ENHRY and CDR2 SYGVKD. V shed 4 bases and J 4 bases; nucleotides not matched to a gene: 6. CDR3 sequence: CAISGGQGAYNEQFF. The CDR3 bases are TGTGCCATCAGTGGGGGGCAGGGGGCGTACAATGAGCAGTTCTTC.

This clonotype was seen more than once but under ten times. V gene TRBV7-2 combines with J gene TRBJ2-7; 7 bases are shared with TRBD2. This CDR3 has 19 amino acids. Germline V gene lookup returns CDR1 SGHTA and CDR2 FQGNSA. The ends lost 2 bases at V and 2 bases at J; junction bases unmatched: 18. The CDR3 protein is CASSLHPLAVTPRTYEQYF. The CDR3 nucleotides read TGTGCCAGCAGCTTACATCCCCTAGCGGTTACGCCCAGGACCTACGAGCAGTACTTC.

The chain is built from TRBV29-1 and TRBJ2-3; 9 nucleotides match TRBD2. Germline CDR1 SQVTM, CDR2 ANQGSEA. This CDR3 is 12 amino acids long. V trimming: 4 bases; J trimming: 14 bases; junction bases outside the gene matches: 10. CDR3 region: CSVGGRGRYAYF. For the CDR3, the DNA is TGCAGCGTTGGCGGGAGGGGCAGATACGCGTATTTT.

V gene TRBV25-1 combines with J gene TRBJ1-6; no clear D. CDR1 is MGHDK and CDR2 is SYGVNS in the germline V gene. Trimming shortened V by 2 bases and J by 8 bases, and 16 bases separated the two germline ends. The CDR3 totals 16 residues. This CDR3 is CASSERLLKRDSPLHF. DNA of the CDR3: TGTGCCAGCAGTGAACGCCTCCTAAAAAGGGATTCACCCCTCCACTTT.

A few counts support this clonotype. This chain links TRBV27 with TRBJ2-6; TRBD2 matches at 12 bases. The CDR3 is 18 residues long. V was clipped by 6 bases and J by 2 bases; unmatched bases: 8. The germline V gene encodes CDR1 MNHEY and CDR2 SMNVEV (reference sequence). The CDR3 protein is CASRNLAGGPPGANVLTF. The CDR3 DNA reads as TGTGCCAGCAGAAATCTAGCGGGAGGGCCCCCTGGGGCCAACGTCCTGACTTTC.

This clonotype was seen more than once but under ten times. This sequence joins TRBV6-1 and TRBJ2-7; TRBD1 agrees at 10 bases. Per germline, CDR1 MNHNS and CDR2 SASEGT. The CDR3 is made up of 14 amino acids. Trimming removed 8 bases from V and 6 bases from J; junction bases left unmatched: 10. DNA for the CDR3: TGTGCCAGCTCATCGGGACAGGGGAGTCCCGAGCAGTACTTC. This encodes CASSSGQGSPEQYF.

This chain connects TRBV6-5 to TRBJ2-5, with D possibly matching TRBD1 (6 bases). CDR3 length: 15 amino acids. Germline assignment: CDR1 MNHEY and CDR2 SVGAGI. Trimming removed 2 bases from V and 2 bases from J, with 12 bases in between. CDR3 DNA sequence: TGTGCCAGCAGTTACCTTACAGGGAGACAAGAGACCCAGTACTTC. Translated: CASSYLTGRQETQYF.

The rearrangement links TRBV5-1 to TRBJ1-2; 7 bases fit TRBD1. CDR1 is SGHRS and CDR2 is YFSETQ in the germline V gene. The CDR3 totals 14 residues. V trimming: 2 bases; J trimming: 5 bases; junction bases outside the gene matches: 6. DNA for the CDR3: TGCGCCAGCAGCTTTCAGGGGGTAGGATATGGCTACACCTTC. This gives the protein CASSFQGVGYGYTF.